A selection of T cell receptor beta chains follows, all from one sample in a study of T-cell memory formation after mild COVID-19. TCRdb independently ran MiXCR on the 5' RACE reads; one entry per CDR3 protein. The sample shows over 120,000 distinct CDR3 sequences, around 25% of them seen only once. Sequencing used PBMCs or a T cell subset sorted from them (not recorded which). These receptor sequences come from an adult woman who had mild COVID-19 (a few samples of this study predate the infection). Cell type and time point are not known. The CDR3 runs from the conserved cysteine through the conserved F or W. The order of the fields is J gene, D gene, clone size, V gene, CDR3 protein, CDR3 DNA. The D gene is left open where the match is weak. Where a row states a size, it is once, few, many or the class of an expanded clone; other rows omit it.

TRBJ1-2 | TRBD1 | . | TRBV20-1 | CSAYPGGRDYGYTF | TGCAGTGCTTATCCAGGGGGGCGAGACTATGGCTACACCTTC
TRBJ1-6 | TRBD1 | . | TRBV10-3 | CAISEGGTVGNSPLHF | TGTGCCATCAGTGAGGGAGGGACAGTCGGCAATTCACCCCTCCACTTT
TRBJ1-5 | . | few | TRBV20-1 | CSARDGREHQPQHF | TGCAGTGCTAGAGATGGCAGGGAGCATCAGCCCCAGCATTTT
TRBJ2-7 | TRBD1 | few | TRBV2 | CASSPGRGQYEQYF | TGTGCCAGCAGCCCCGGTAGGGGGCAATACGAGCAGTACTTC
TRBJ1-1 | . | . | TRBV5-5 | CASSLEAAGASEAFF | TGTGCCAGCAGCTTGGAGGCCGCGGGGGCCTCTGAAGCTTTCTTT
TRBJ2-6 | TRBD2 | . | TRBV5-8 | CASSPWAAGFGANVLTF | TGTGCCAGCAGTCCTTGGGCAGCGGGGTTCGGGGCCAACGTCCTGACTTTC
TRBJ2-1 | . | few | TRBV10-3 | CAINGAYLDEQFF | TGTGCCATCAATGGGGCTTACTTGGATGAGCAGTTCTTC
TRBJ1-1 | . | . | TRBV24-1 | CATSGGQNTEAFF | TGTGCCACCTCGGGGGGGCAGAACACTGAAGCTTTCTTT
TRBJ2-6 | . | . | TRBV7-7 | CASSLASSGANVLTF | TGTGCCAGCAGCTTGGCCAGCTCTGGGGCCAACGTCCTGACTTTC
TRBJ2-3 | TRBD2 | . | TRBV29-1 | CSVAGTNTDTQYF | TGCAGCGTTGCCGGGACTAACACAGATACGCAGTATTTT
TRBJ2-1 | TRBD2 | . | TRBV7-9 | CASSGLGRGGLGYNEQFF | TGTGCCAGCAGCGGTCTAGGACGGGGGGGCTTGGGCTACAATGAGCAGTTCTTC
TRBJ2-1 | . | many | TRBV7-8 | CASSLRNEQFF | TGTGCCAGCAGCTTAAGGAATGAGCAGTTCTTC
TRBJ2-3 | . | . | TRBV5-1 | CASRLEGSTDTQYF | TGCGCCAGCAGATTGGAGGGGAGCACAGATACGCAGTATTTT
TRBJ2-1 | . | few | TRBV7-6 | CAVEGRGRYNEQFF | TGTGCCGTGGAAGGGCGGGGGCGGTACAATGAGCAGTTCTTC
TRBJ1-1 | TRBD1 | few | TRBV29-1 | CSVDGDRQAFF | TGCAGCGTTGACGGGGACAGGCAAGCTTTCTTT